This is a list of T cell receptor beta chains from one sample in a study of T cell changes during pregnancy in multiple sclerosis. The assay was immunoSEQ multiplex PCR, and TCRdb's table has in-frame clones only and misses some. The sample lists roughly 100,000 clones; 90% to 95% were seen once. This material consisted of peripheral blood, taken after pregnancy. Receptors were obtained from a female donor in good health, enrolled as a control in a pregnancy study. The CDR3 runs from the conserved cysteine through the conserved F or W.

TRBV7-9	TRBJ2-5	CASSGGTTQETQYF
TRBV7-3	TRBJ2-1	CASSLSANEQFF
TRBV2	TRBJ1-2	CASQAGSHYGYTF
TRBV27	TRBJ2-3	CASSSLRTGGSTDTQYF
TRBV11-3	TRBJ2-3	CASSLEGTSSTDTQYF
TRBV23-1	TRBJ2-5	CASIGGDPETQYF
TRBV7-2	TRBJ1-1	CASSLQGTLNTEAFF
TRBV4-3	TRBJ2-5	CASSQDFQGSKETQYF
TRBV30	TRBJ2-5	CAWSKNRGSQETQYF
TRBV6-5	TRBJ1-2	CASNRVRTENYGYTF
TRBV27	TRBJ2-7	CASSLGQGAYEQYF
TRBV20-1	TRBJ2-2	CSASLAGELFF
TRBV5-3	TRBJ2-1	CARPSGGYNEQFF
TRBV30	TRBJ1-3	CASLRPSSGNTIYF
TRBV4-1	TRBJ2-1	CASSQDTVGAEQFF
TRBV9	TRBJ2-1	CASSVGRGGGYEQFF
TRBV9	TRBJ1-2	CASSAAGRRNYGYTF
TRBV4-1	TRBJ1-1	CASSQDSGRNTEAFF
TRBV30	TRBJ1-4	CAFSGGTNEKLFF
TRBV20-1	TRBJ2-1	CSARDDREQFF
TRBV5-1	TRBJ2-3	CASRGTSGTDTQYF
TRBV5-4	TRBJ1-2	CASSLVKQGRYGYTF
TRBV28	TRBJ2-7	CASSLEGGVEQYF
TRBV25-1	TRBJ2-2	CASSGYREGELFF
TRBV14	TRBJ2-7	CASSQELGEGSYEQYF
TRBV6-4	TRBJ2-1	CASAGAFGEQFF
TRBV6-1	TRBJ2-5	CASSAQTSGGETQYF
TRBV29-1	TRBJ1-1	CSGGMGFRNTEAFF
TRBV7-6	TRBJ1-1	CASSLEEAGNTEAFF
TRBV4-3	TRBJ1-2	CASSQGGTLLSYTF
TRBV6-6	TRBJ1-5	CASRSGTFTNQPQHF
TRBV4-3	TRBJ2-3	CASSRAPGQGAADTQYF
TRBV2	TRBJ1-5	CASSNPGTGGEQPQHF
TRBV6-5	TRBJ1-5	CASSQTGGVNQPQHF
TRBV5-4	TRBJ1-2	CASSWKSGGLGYTF
TRBV28	TRBJ2-5	CASSLRVLPIQETQYF
TRBV7-6	TRBJ1-5	CASSSRGSNQPQHF
TRBV7-3	TRBJ2-7	CASTPVLPTYEQYF
TRBV4-1	TRBJ2-1	CASRPLGGANEQFF
TRBV30	TRBJ1-2	CAWSVTVTNYGYTF
TRBV4-1	TRBJ2-3	CASSHRRGGDTQYF
TRBV7-2	TRBJ1-3	CASSLAEGVGNTIYF
TRBV9	TRBJ2-1	CASSVSLAGGRGEQFF
TRBV15	TRBJ2-1	CATSRDREGPSYNEQFF
TRBV21-1	TRBJ2-7	CASRTTGTGEVWDEQYF
TRBV6-1	TRBJ2-1	CASSEVAGQRYNEQFF
TRBV27	TRBJ1-5	CASSSGQGRGPQHF
TRBV11-2	TRBJ1-2	CASNPGGREVDQNGYTF
TRBV18	TRBJ1-4	CASSPQRDRGPEKLFF
TRBV7-2	TRBJ2-2	CASSPTGGTGELFF
TRBV6-6	TRBJ2-7	CATGGYEQYF
TRBV7-9	TRBJ2-3	CASRLTGQGTDTQYF
TRBV9	TRBJ1-6	CASSVGDRVPGPLHF
TRBV4-1	TRBJ2-2	CASSQADMGLSTGELFF
TRBV4-2	TRBJ1-2	CASSGTTLGDYGYTF
TRBV20-1	TRBJ2-1	CSAPGGEQFF
TRBV5-1	TRBJ2-6	CASSLEEGRSGANVLTF
TRBV7-9	TRBJ2-5	CASSLRGGGGETQYF
TRBV27	TRBJ2-1	CASSLEGVGWFF